Below are 22 T cell receptor beta chains sequenced from a single sample in a study of shared clonotypes between healthy human individuals. Profiled with immunoSEQ multiplex PCR; TCRdb holds only in-frame clones, not every one. The data contain approximately 1,000,000 clones, 60% to 85% of them singletons. Sequenced input: memory CD4+ T cells from PBMCs. Indicated subset: CD45RA-negative fraction. Receptors were obtained from a man aged 18 to 30 in good health. Some clones in this sample may be carry-over from other donors' samples.

This clone was recorded a few times. This chain links TRBV19 with TRBJ1-4; D unclear. Germline V CDR1 and CDR2: LNHDA, SQIVND (reference sequence). The CDR3 length is 15 residues. Trimming removed 4 bases from V and 5 bases from J, with 14 bases in between. CDR3 protein: CASSTTGNQNEKLFF. In DNA form, the CDR3 reads TGTGCCAGTAGTACTACGGGGAACCAAAATGAAAAACTGTTTTTT. The whole variable domain, remainder taken from reference TRBV19 and TRBJ1-4, is DGGITQSPKYLFRKEGQNVTLSCEQNLNHDAMYWYRQDPGQGLRLIYYSQIVNDFQKGDIAEGYSVSREKKESFPLTVTSAQKNPTAFYLCASSTTGNQNEKLFFGSGTQLSVL.

The chain is built from TRBV30 and TRBJ1-5; 7 positions match TRBD1. J gave up 6 bases and V 5 bases, and 7 bases lay outside the gene matches. CDR3 size: 13 residues. The germline CDR1 and CDR2 sequences are GTSNPN and SVGIG (reference sequence). The CDR3 loop reads CAWDEGAGQPQHF. The CDR3 DNA is TGTGCCTGGGACGAGGGGGCCGGTCAGCCCCAGCATTTT.

J is TRBJ2-4 and V is TRBV7-9; D is perhaps TRBD2 (7 bases). Trimming took off 7 bases at V and 8 bases at J, with 12 bases between the two ends. The CDR3 has 12 residues. Germline V gene sequence: CDR1 SEHNR, CDR2 FQNEAQ (reference sequence). This chain's CDR3 is CASTLGGDIQYF. The CDR3 nucleotides are TGTGCCAGCACCCTAGGGGGGGACATTCAGTACTTC.

About this clone itself: The sample holds other DNA sequences that translate to the same CDR3. The chain is built from TRBV11-3 and TRBJ1-1; the D gene is possibly TRBD1 (5 bases). The CDR3 has 20 residues. Deletions cut 1 base from V and 6 bases from J, with 30 bases between. Germline CDR1 is SGHNT and CDR2 is YENEEA. In DNA form, the CDR3 reads TGTGCCAGCAGCTTAGGGGACCTTCAGACCCGAGAACCCACCCAAGCTGAAGCTTTCTTT. Translating gives CASSLGDLQTREPTQAEAFF.

J is TRBJ1-2 and V is TRBV5-6; D perhaps matches TRBD1 (5 bases). V dropped 0 bases and J dropped 4 bases, with 10 bases sitting between them. The CDR3 has 14 residues. The germline V gene has CDR1 SGHDT and CDR2 YYEEEE. This chain's CDR3 is CASSLAGASYGYTF. Written as DNA, the CDR3 is TGTGCCAGCAGCTTGGCCGGGGCTAGCTATGGCTACACCTTC.

This sequence joins TRBV7-8 and TRBJ2-7, with D uncertain. The V gene lost 3 bases and the J gene lost 3 bases, with 12 bases spanning the gap. The CDR3 extends over 14 amino acids. Germline CDR1 is SGHVS and CDR2 is FQNEAQ. In nucleotides, the CDR3 is TGTGCCAGCAGCTTGACAATCAGCAACTACGAGCAGTACTTC. It is translated as CASSLTISNYEQYF.

Turning to this clone: Other DNA sequences in this specimen translate into the identical CDR3. J is TRBJ1-6 and V is TRBV7-6; no definite D call. Per germline, CDR1 SGHVS and CDR2 FNYEAQ. The CDR3 loop spans 12 amino acids. Between the trimmed V and J ends, which lost 4 bases and 6 bases, there was a span of 4 bases. CDR3 sequence: CASSSGNSPLHF. Written as DNA, the CDR3 is TGTGCCAGCAGCTCGGGTAATTCACCCCTCCACTTT.

J is TRBJ1-4 and V is TRBV10-3; TRBD1 aligns across 7 bases. The germline V gene encodes CDR1 ENHRY and CDR2 SYGVKD. This CDR3 comprises 14 residues. V was pared by 11 bases and J by 4 bases, with 10 bases of the junction left unmatched. CDR3 in amino acids: CAARGGQLNEKLFF. Here the CDR3 DNA reads TGTGCCGCCAGAGGGGGACAGCTTAATGAAAAACTGTTTTTT.

J is TRBJ2-1 and V is TRBV19; no clear D. V shed 6 bases and J shed 6 bases, with 15 bases lying between them. This CDR3 contains 14 residues. CDR1 is LNHDA and CDR2 is SQIVND in the germline V gene (reference sequence). The DNA for the CDR3 is TGTGCCAGTAGCGGTCGATTCCTGGCCAATGAGCAGTTCTTC. Residues: CASSGRFLANEQFF.

The sample holds one count of this clone. This sequence joins TRBV11-2 and TRBJ1-1; tentative D call: TRBD1 (5 bases). The germline V gene encodes CDR1 SGHAT and CDR2 FQNNGV. The ends were cut back, 6 bases at V and 3 bases at J, with 14 bases in the middle. CDR3 length: 14 amino acids. This CDR3 is CASRQLRGYTEAFF. In DNA form, the CDR3 reads TGTGCCAGCAGACAACTTCGGGGGTACACTGAAGCTTTCTTT.

This clone was recorded many times. This sequence joins TRBV19 and TRBJ2-3, with 8 nucleotides matching TRBD2. The J segment lost 2 bases and the V segment lost 5 bases, leaving 12 bases of the junction unmatched. CDR1 is LNHDA, CDR2 SQIVND, per germline (reference sequence). The CDR3 loop spans 17 amino acids. The CDR3 protein is CASSSVAGIPLTDTQYF. CDR3 nucleotides: TGTGCCAGTAGTTCGGTAGCGGGAATCCCGCTCACAGATACGCAGTATTTT.

J is TRBJ2-1 and V is TRBV11-3; TRBD2 aligns across 8 bases. This CDR3 contains 15 residues. Germline V gene data show CDR1 as SGHNT and CDR2 as YENEEA. Trimming removed 5 bases from V and 10 bases from J; junction bases left unmatched: 13. The DNA for the CDR3 is TGTGCCAGCAGCCCTGGACTAGCCACCTCTAGGGAGCAGTTCTTC. Translated, it gives CASSPGLATSREQFF.

The chain joins TRBV19 to TRBJ2-2, with D perhaps matching TRBD1 or TRBD2 (5 bases each). Trimming took off 4 bases at V and 4 bases at J, with 16 bases between the two ends. The CDR3 runs to 16 residues. Looked up from germline, CDR1 is LNHDA and CDR2 is SQIVND (reference sequence). CDR3 sequence reads: CASSRGTVGVTGELFF. CDR3 in DNA: TGTGCCAGTAGTAGAGGGACCGTTGGAGTCACCGGGGAGCTGTTTTTT.

V is TRBV6-1 and J is TRBJ1-5; the D gene is possibly TRBD1 (5 bases). V lost 4 bases to trimming and J lost 6 bases, with 10 bases between them. CDR1 and CDR2 from the germline V gene are MNHNS and SASEGT. There are 13 residues in the CDR3. CDR3 sequence: CASSARGVQPQHF. CDR3 nucleotide sequence: TGTGCCAGCAGTGCACGAGGGGTTCAGCCCCAGCATTTT.

The chain links TRBV11-2 to TRBJ2-7; 8 nucleotides match TRBD2. This CDR3 has 14 amino acids. Trimming removed 5 bases from V and 2 bases from J; junction bases left unmatched: 5. Germline V gene sequence: CDR1 SGHAT, CDR2 FQNNGV. CDR3: CASSGLAAAYEQYF. DNA for the CDR3: TGTGCCAGCAGCGGACTAGCTGCCGCCTACGAGCAGTACTTC.

The chain has TRBV28 and TRBJ2-7, with D perhaps TRBD2 (5 bases). The CDR3 consists of 15 residues. Trimming took off 3 bases at V and 0 bases at J, with 12 bases between the two ends. The germline gives CDR1 MDHEN, CDR2 SYDVKM. The DNA of the CDR3 is TGTGCCAGCAGTTTTACTGGCGGGCCCTCCTACGAGCAGTACTTC. Translated, it gives CASSFTGGPSYEQYF. Drawing the rest from reference TRBV28 and TRBJ2-7, the complete variable domain is DVKVTQSSRYLVKRTGEKVFLECVQDMDHENMFWYRQDPGLGLRLIYFSYDVKMKEKGDIPEGYSVSREKKERFSLILESASTNQTSMYLCASSFTGGPSYEQYFGPGTRLTVT.

CDR3 in DNA: TGTGCCAGCAGCCCCCGGACAGAGTCCGCCGGGGAGCTGTTTTTT. Its protein product is CASSPRTESAGELFF. V is TRBV9 and J is TRBJ2-2; tentative D call: TRBD1 (6 bases). Trimming removed 4 bases from V and 6 bases from J, with 16 bases in between. This CDR3 has 15 residues. Looked up from germline, CDR1 is SGDLS and CDR2 is YYNGEE.

About this clone: Other DNA sequences from this sample encode an identical CDR3 as well. In nucleotides, the CDR3 is TGTGCCAGCAGCTCCGGACTAGCTCCCTACAATGAGCAGTTCTTC. This codes for CASSSGLAPYNEQFF. The chain uses TRBV7-2 and TRBJ2-1, with TRBD2 identical over 8 bases. V was pared by 4 bases and J by 2 bases, with 4 bases of the junction left unmatched. Per germline, CDR1 SGHTA and CDR2 FQGNSA. This CDR3 is built from 15 residues.

The sample holds one count of this clone. The chain combines TRBV5-4 with TRBJ1-2; no definite D call. Trimming took 0 bases from V and 0 from J, leaving 9 bases between them. This CDR3 has 15 residues. Germline CDR1 and CDR2: SGHNT and YYREEE (reference sequence). DNA of the CDR3: TGTGCCAGCAGCTTGGCCCCCGGGTCTAACTATGGCTACACCTTC. It is translated as CASSLAPGSNYGYTF.

The CDR3 loop is CASSRDGQVSGNTIYF. The CDR3 nucleotides are TGTGCCAGCAGCCGGGACGGACAAGTCTCTGGAAACACCATATATTTT. The chain carries TRBV9 and TRBJ1-3; TRBD1 might be the D (5 bases). The CDR3 has 16 residues. V lost 4 bases, J lost 0 bases, and 14 bases lay in between. Germline loops: CDR1 SGDLS, CDR2 YYNGEE.

This clone was detected once. The J gene is TRBJ2-3, the V gene TRBV6-6; D is perhaps TRBD2 (6 bases). Germline V lookup: CDR1 MNHNY, CDR2 SVGAGI (reference sequence). Trimming took 0 bases from V and 0 from J, leaving 10 bases between them. The CDR3 covers 16 residues. CDR3 residues: CASSYSPGLSTDTQYF. DNA for the CDR3: TGTGCCAGCAGTTACTCTCCGGGACTTAGCACAGATACGCAGTATTTT.

The rearrangement uses TRBV10-3 and TRBJ2-2; 7 positions agree with TRBD2. The junction had 4 bases not matched to a gene; V was cut back by 3 bases and J by 3 bases. The germline CDR1 and CDR2 sequences are ENHRY and SYGVKD. The CDR3 totals 15 residues. The CDR3 is CAISDLSGDTGELFF. DNA for the CDR3: TGTGCCATCAGTGACCTAAGCGGGGACACCGGGGAGCTGTTTTTT.